These T cell receptor beta chains were read from a single sample in a study of blood T cell repertoires in COVID-19. Sequencing used immunoSEQ multiplex PCR; TCRdb keeps in-frame clones, though not all of them. Of around 57,000 clones in the sample, 88% were seen once. Sequenced: peripheral blood. The receptors originated from a human donor in a cohort sampled during active COVID-19. Both conserved end residues are part of each CDR3. Fields, in order: J gene, clone size, V gene, CDR3 protein. A clone size is listed for some rows: how often the clone was seen (once, few, many), or a class if it is expanded.

J: TRBJ1-1; size: .; V: TRBV27; CDR3: CASSQTENTEAFF
J: TRBJ2-7; size: once; V: TRBV10-3; CDR3: CAISESSGALFYEQYF
J: TRBJ2-4; size: .; V: TRBV19; CDR3: CASSGQGYIQYF
J: TRBJ1-2; size: once; V: TRBV15; CDR3: CATSPTGRYGYTF
J: TRBJ1-4; size: .; V: TRBV18; CDR3: CASSLSPPATNEKLFF
J: TRBJ2-3; size: once; V: TRBV6-2/TRBV6-3; CDR3: CASSALAGVVTDTQYF
J: TRBJ1-5; size: .; V: TRBV6-1; CDR3: CASSEVWGDQPQHF
J: TRBJ2-1; size: .; V: TRBV14; CDR3: CASSQRLGQGNREQFF
J: TRBJ2-1; size: .; V: TRBV6-5; CDR3: CASSSPAGASGNEQFF
J: TRBJ2-3; size: .; V: TRBV7-3; CDR3: CASSLGLGTDADTQYF
J: TRBJ1-2; size: .; V: TRBV6-6; CDR3: CASSSPEGGYTF
J: TRBJ1-4; size: once; V: TRBV6-1; CDR3: CASSDLDPRGEKLFF
J: TRBJ2-5; size: .; V: TRBV6-1; CDR3: CASSEVQGETQYF
J: TRBJ1-2; size: .; V: TRBV15; CDR3: CATSRGQTIYGYTF
J: TRBJ2-5; size: .; V: TRBV20-1; CDR3: CSAIDPRDRRETQYF
J: TRBJ2-3; size: .; V: TRBV18; CDR3: CASSPPGVSTDTQYF
J: TRBJ2-5; size: .; V: TRBV12-3/TRBV12-4; CDR3: CASRSAGLETQYF
J: TRBJ1-1; size: .; V: TRBV19; CDR3: CASTSTEDTEAFF
J: TRBJ2-3; size: .; V: TRBV14; CDR3: CASSHRLDGTDTQYF
J: TRBJ2-5; size: .; V: TRBV3-1/TRBV3-2; CDR3: CASSQPNPGGEETQYF
J: TRBJ2-7; size: .; V: TRBV9; CDR3: CASSVRAGEYEQYF
J: TRBJ2-5; size: .; V: TRBV7-3; CDR3: CASRRTGEETQYF
J: TRBJ2-1; size: .; V: TRBV10-2; CDR3: CASRGTVNNEQFF
J: TRBJ2-3; size: few; V: TRBV4-1; CDR3: CASSQSGQGADTQYF
J: TRBJ2-7; size: .; V: TRBV6-5; CDR3: CASRSGKISEQYF
J: TRBJ2-7; size: .; V: TRBV4-2; CDR3: CASSRGTSGGATIYEQYF
J: TRBJ2-7; size: .; V: TRBV7-2; CDR3: CASSLAAGEVGEQYF
J: TRBJ2-7; size: .; V: TRBV25-1; CDR3: CASGTAARDEQYF
J: TRBJ2-4; size: .; V: TRBV18; CDR3: CASSPLKGVQYF
J: TRBJ2-7; size: .; V: TRBV12-5; CDR3: CASATGSYEQYF
J: TRBJ2-2; size: .; V: TRBV7-2; CDR3: CASSSGQANTGELFF
J: TRBJ2-2; size: once; V: TRBV27; CDR3: CASSPLTGFDTGELFF
J: TRBJ2-4; size: .; V: TRBV7-2; CDR3: CASSLGGAGADIQYF
J: TRBJ2-5; size: .; V: TRBV24-1; CDR3: CATSEGTGVRGETQYF
J: TRBJ2-2; size: .; V: TRBV5-1; CDR3: CASSYGLAGGSAGELFF
J: TRBJ1-3; size: .; V: TRBV3-1/TRBV3-2; CDR3: CASRSEGNTIYF
J: TRBJ2-3; size: .; V: TRBV4-1; CDR3: CASSQGVAGGTSGQYF
J: TRBJ1-1; size: .; V: TRBV3-1/TRBV3-2; CDR3: CASGGRHIEAFF
J: TRBJ2-7; size: .; V: TRBV6-6; CDR3: CASSPGSSYEQYF
J: TRBJ2-7; size: .; V: TRBV9; CDR3: CASSVSAGTSPGGNEQYF
J: TRBJ1-2; size: .; V: TRBV5-1; CDR3: CASSFNFGQNYGYTF
J: TRBJ2-1; size: .; V: TRBV14; CDR3: CASSQGPGSYNEQFF
J: TRBJ2-1; size: once; V: TRBV2; CDR3: CASILGLGGGNEQFF
J: TRBJ2-2; size: .; V: TRBV5-1; CDR3: CASSLGRGLLNTGELFF
J: TRBJ1-5; size: .; V: TRBV7-2; CDR3: CASNQQGLSNQPQHF
J: TRBJ1-4; size: .; V: TRBV7-9; CDR3: CASSETFGGSVEKLFF
J: TRBJ2-2; size: once; V: TRBV15; CDR3: CATSRDLGGSTNTGELFF
J: TRBJ2-7; size: .; V: TRBV5-1; CDR3: CASSLVDEQYF
J: TRBJ1-2; size: .; V: TRBV9; CDR3: CASSGRQAINYGYTF
J: TRBJ2-7; size: .; V: TRBV4-2; CDR3: CASSQVARHPGYEQYF
J: TRBJ2-7; size: .; V: TRBV6-5; CDR3: CASSLGAGLAGVQQYF
J: TRBJ1-5; size: .; V: TRBV28; CDR3: CASSLPGTGGVSNQPQHF
J: TRBJ1-5; size: .; V: TRBV18; CDR3: CASSRGQGNQPQHF
J: TRBJ1-2; size: .; V: TRBV7-9; CDR3: CASRGPGDLLSGYTF